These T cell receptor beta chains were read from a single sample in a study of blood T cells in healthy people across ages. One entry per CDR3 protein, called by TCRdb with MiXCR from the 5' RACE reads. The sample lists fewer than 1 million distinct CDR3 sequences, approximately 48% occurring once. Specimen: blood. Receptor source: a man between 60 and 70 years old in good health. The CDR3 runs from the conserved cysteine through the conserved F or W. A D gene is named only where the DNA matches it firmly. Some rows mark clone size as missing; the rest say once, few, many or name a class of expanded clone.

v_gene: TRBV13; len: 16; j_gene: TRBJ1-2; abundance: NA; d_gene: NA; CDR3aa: CASSGKGAGTNYGYTF; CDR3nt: TGTGCCAGCAGCGGGAAGGGCGCCGGAACTAACTATGGCTACACCTTC
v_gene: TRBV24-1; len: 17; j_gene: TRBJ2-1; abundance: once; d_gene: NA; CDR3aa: CATSDSTTGSSYNEQFF; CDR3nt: TGTGCCACCAGTGATTCTACGACAGGCAGCTCCTACAATGAGCAGTTCTTC
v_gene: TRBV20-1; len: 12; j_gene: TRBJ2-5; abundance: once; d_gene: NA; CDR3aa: CCATQGTEAQYF; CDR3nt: TGCTGTGCAACACAGGGAACTGAGGCCCAGTACTTC
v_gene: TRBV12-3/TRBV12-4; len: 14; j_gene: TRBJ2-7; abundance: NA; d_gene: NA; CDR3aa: CASSPRLSSYEQYF; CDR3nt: TGTGCCAGCAGTCCTAGACTGAGCTCCTACGAGCAGTACTTC
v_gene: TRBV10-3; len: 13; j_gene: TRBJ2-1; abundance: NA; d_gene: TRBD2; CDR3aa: CAISSSGGNEQFF; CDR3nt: TGTGCCATCAGCTCTAGCGGGGGGAATGAGCAGTTCTTC
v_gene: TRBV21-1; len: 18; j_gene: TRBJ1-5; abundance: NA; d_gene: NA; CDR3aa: CTSSKKIRDRESNQPQHF; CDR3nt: TGTACCAGCAGCAAAAAGATAAGGGACAGGGAAAGCAATCAGCCCCAGCATTTT
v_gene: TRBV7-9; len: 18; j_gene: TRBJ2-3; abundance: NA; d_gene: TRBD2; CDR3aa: CASSLGMLAGGPTDTQYF; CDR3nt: TGTGCCAGCAGCTTAGGAATGCTAGCGGGAGGGCCAACAGATACGCAGTATTTT
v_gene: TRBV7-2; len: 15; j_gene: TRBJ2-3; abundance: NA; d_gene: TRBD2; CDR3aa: CASGDGGSSTDTQYF; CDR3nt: TGTGCCAGCGGGGACGGGGGGTCTAGCACAGATACGCAGTATTTT
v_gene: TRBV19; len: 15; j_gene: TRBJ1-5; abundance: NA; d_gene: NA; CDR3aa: CASSIGDNQKKPQHF; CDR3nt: TGTGCCAGTAGTATCGGGGACAACCAGAAGAAGCCCCAGCATTTT
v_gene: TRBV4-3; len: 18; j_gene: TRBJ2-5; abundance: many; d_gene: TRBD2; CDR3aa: CASSPGPGASGGQETQYF; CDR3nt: TGCGCCAGCAGCCCAGGACCGGGGGCTAGCGGGGGCCAAGAGACCCAGTACTTC
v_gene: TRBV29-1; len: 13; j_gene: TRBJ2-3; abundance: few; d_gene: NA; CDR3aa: CSVAVDSTDTQYF; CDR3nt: TGCAGCGTTGCAGTGGATAGCACAGATACGCAGTATTTT
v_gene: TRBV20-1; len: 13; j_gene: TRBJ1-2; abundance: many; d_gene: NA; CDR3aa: CSARAGDKNGYTF; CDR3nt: TGCAGTGCTAGAGCGGGGGATAAAAATGGCTACACCTTC
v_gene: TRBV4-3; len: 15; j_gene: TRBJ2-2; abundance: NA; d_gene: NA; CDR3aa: CASSQGVGVPGELFF; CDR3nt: TGCGCCAGCAGCCAAGGGGTAGGGGTCCCCGGGGAGCTGTTTTTT
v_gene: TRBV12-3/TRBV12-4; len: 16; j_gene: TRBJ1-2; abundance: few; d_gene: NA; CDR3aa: CASSLAGANSPYGYTF; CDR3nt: TGTGCCAGCAGTTTAGCCGGCGCCAATTCACCCTATGGCTACACCTTC
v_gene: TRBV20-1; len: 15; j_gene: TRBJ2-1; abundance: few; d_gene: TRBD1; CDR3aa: CSARDWAGGANEQFF; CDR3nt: TGCAGTGCTAGAGATTGGGCAGGGGGCGCAAATGAGCAGTTCTTC
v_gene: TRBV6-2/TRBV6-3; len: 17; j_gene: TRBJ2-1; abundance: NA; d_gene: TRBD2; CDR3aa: CASSYVFGTSGYNEQFF; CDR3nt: TGTGCCAGCAGTTACGTCTTTGGGACTAGCGGATACAATGAGCAGTTCTTC
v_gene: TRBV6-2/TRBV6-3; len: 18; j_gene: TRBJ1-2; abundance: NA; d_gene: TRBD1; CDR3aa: CASTYGGTGVRHENGYTF; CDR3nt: TGTGCCAGCACCTATGGTGGGACAGGAGTCCGGCATGAGAATGGCTACACCTTC
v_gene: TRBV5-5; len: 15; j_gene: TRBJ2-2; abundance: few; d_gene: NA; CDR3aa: CASSLGYGGPGELFF; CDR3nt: TGTGCCAGCAGCTTGGGATACGGGGGGCCCGGGGAGCTGTTTTTT
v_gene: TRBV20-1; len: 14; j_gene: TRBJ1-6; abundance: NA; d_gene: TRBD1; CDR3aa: CSARPRTGYSPLHF; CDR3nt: TGCAGTGCTAGACCGAGGACAGGCTATTCACCCCTCCACTTT
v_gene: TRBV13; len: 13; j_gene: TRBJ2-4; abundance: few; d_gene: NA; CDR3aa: CASSPHTENIQYF; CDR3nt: TGTGCCAGCAGCCCACACACAGAAAACATTCAGTACTTC
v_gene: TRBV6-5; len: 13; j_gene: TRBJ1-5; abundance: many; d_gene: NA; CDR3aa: CASSYFGRGPQHF; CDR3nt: TGTGCCAGCAGTTACTTCGGCCGCGGGCCCCAGCATTTT
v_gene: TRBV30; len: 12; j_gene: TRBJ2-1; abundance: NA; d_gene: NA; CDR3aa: CAWSVWGVEQFF; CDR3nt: TGTGCCTGGAGTGTATGGGGTGTTGAGCAGTTCTTC
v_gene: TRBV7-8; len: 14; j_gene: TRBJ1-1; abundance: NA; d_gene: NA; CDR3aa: CASSPTAAGTEAFF; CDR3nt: TGTGCCAGCAGCCCTACCGCGGCGGGCACTGAAGCTTTCTTT
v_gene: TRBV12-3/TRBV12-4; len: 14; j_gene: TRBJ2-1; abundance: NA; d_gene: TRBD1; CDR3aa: CASRPGQGSDEQFF; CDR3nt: TGTGCCAGCAGGCCGGGACAGGGTTCCGATGAGCAGTTCTTC